The 2 T cell receptor beta chains reported below all come from one sample, sequenced in a study of OX40 agonist ivuxolimab in advanced cancers. Using immunoSEQ multiplex PCR, the repertoire was profiled, and TCRdb retains in-frame clones only, with some absent. The table includes about 37,000 clones, 70% to 80% detected once. The sequencing here drew on CD4+ or CD8+ T cells sorted from blood, taken in a trial of the OX40 agonist ivuxolimab. The origin of the receptors is an adult with an advanced solid tumor such as melanoma, head and neck, liver or kidney cancer.

The V gene is TRBV11-2, the J gene TRBJ1-2; D not certain. This CDR3 spans 11 amino acids. Looked up from germline, CDR1 is SGHAT and CDR2 is FQNNGV. V dropped 1 base and J dropped 6 bases, with 3 bases sitting between them. CDR3 nucleotides: TGTGCCAGCAGCTTAGGGAATGGCTACACCTTC. Its translation is CASSLGNGYTF.

The CDR3 sequence is CASRLTRSYNEQFF. CDR3 coding DNA: TGTGCCAGCAGGTTGACTAGGTCTTACAATGAGCAGTTCTTC. The chain recombines TRBV27 with TRBJ2-1; D perhaps matches TRBD2 (6 bases). This CDR3 comprises 14 residues. Germline V CDR1 and CDR2: MNHEY, SMNVEV (reference sequence). V dropped 6 bases and J dropped 4 bases, with 13 bases sitting between them.